This is a list of T cell receptor beta chains from one sample in a study of Graves' ophthalmopathy and Graves' hyperthyroidism. Each CDR3 protein gets one entry after TCRdb re-called the multiplex PCR reads with MiXCR. The table includes hundreds of thousands of distinct CDR3 sequences, under 25% detected once. Material for sequencing was peripheral blood. These receptor sequences come from a woman under 30 with stable Graves' hyperthyroidism. CDR3s include the opening cysteine and the closing phenylalanine or tryptophan. The order of the fields is clone size, J gene, D gene, V gene, CDR3 DNA, CDR3 protein. D genes are given only for firm matches. The size entry is marked missing in some rows and otherwise reads once, few, many or a size class.

size: many
J: TRBJ1-3
D: -
V: TRBV12-3/TRBV12-4
DNA: TGTGCCAGCAGTTTAGCAGGCCTAGGGAACACCATATATTTT
CDR3: CASSLAGLGNTIYF

size: few
J: TRBJ2-5
D: TRBD2
V: TRBV5-1
DNA: TGCGCCAGCAGCTTCACTAGCGGGAGCCAGGAGACCCAGTACTTC
CDR3: CASSFTSGSQETQYF

size: once
J: TRBJ2-7
D: -
V: TRBV3-1
DNA: TGTGCCAGCAGCATCAGGGAGCTCGGGGAGCAGTACTTC
CDR3: CASSIRELGEQYF

size: many
J: TRBJ1-1
D: -
V: TRBV20-1
DNA: TGCAGTGCTGGAGAGGGGAACACTGAAGCTTTCTTT
CDR3: CSAGEGNTEAFF

size: -
J: TRBJ2-7
D: -
V: TRBV20-1
DNA: TGCAGTGCTAGAGATCAGGGCAGGGCAAGGTACGAGCAGTACTTC
CDR3: CSARDQGRARYEQYF

size: many
J: TRBJ1-3
D: -
V: TRBV20-1
DNA: TGCAGTGCTAGTAATGCGGGGACCTCTGGAAACACCATATATTTT
CDR3: CSASNAGTSGNTIYF

size: many
J: TRBJ1-3
D: TRBD1
V: TRBV12-5
DNA: TGTGCTAGTGGTTCCCCCCCAACAGGGGGAGTGTCGGGAAACACCATATATTTT
CDR3: CASGSPPTGGVSGNTIYF

size: once
J: TRBJ2-5
D: -
V: TRBV6-2/TRBV6-3
DNA: TGTGCCAGCAGTCGTTCTTTATCGGTCCCCGGGTACCAAGAGACCCAGTACTTC
CDR3: CASSRSLSVPGYQETQYF

size: many
J: TRBJ2-5
D: -
V: TRBV4-2
DNA: TGTGCCAGCAGCCAAGAACAGATACAAGAGACCCAGTACTTC
CDR3: CASSQEQIQETQYF

size: many
J: TRBJ1-1
D: TRBD1
V: TRBV6-1
DNA: TGTGCCAGCAGTGCCGCGGGACAGGGGGAGGCTTTCTTT
CDR3: CASSAAGQGEAFF

size: many
J: TRBJ2-5
D: -
V: TRBV15
DNA: TGTGCCACCAGCAGTCCGGGACGGCCCTTCCAAGAGACCCAGTACTTC
CDR3: CATSSPGRPFQETQYF

size: -
J: TRBJ1-2
D: TRBD1
V: TRBV27
DNA: TGTGCCAGCAGTTTGACAGGGGGCTTCTATGGCTACACCTTC
CDR3: CASSLTGGFYGYTF

size: few
J: TRBJ2-3
D: -
V: TRBV6-1
DNA: TGTGCCAGCAGTGTTAGGAGCACAGATACGCAGTATTTT
CDR3: CASSVRSTDTQYF

size: many
J: TRBJ1-1
D: -
V: TRBV7-2
DNA: TGTGCCAGCAGCTTAGGAGGGGCTAGCACTGAAGCTTTCTTT
CDR3: CASSLGGASTEAFF

size: -
J: TRBJ1-2
D: TRBD1
V: TRBV19
DNA: TGTGCCAGTAGTATAGCCCGGACAGGGGCCTATGGCTACACCTTC
CDR3: CASSIARTGAYGYTF

size: many
J: TRBJ1-5
D: -
V: TRBV6-1
DNA: TGTGCCAGCCAGATGAGAGGAGGGGCTGGCCAGCCCCAGCATTTT
CDR3: CASQMRGGAGQPQHF

size: -
J: TRBJ2-1
D: -
V: TRBV5-1
DNA: TGCGCCAGCAGTTCTGCCGGGGGCGAGCAGTTCTTC
CDR3: CASSSAGGEQFF

size: -
J: TRBJ1-2
D: -
V: TRBV4-2
DNA: TGTGCCAGCAGCCAAGACGGACGCGGCTACACCTTC
CDR3: CASSQDGRGYTF

size: many
J: TRBJ1-2
D: -
V: TRBV19
DNA: TGTGCCAGTAGTAGGTCGAACGGAGAGGGGTATGGCTACACCTTC
CDR3: CASSRSNGEGYGYTF

size: many
J: TRBJ2-7
D: -
V: TRBV28
DNA: TGTGCCAGCAGTTTTTCTTGGGGGGGCAGCTCCTACGAGCAGTACTTC
CDR3: CASSFSWGGSSYEQYF

size: many
J: TRBJ1-5
D: -
V: TRBV19
DNA: TGTGCCAGTAGTCTGGATTATCAGCCCCAGCATTTT
CDR3: CASSLDYQPQHF

size: -
J: TRBJ1-1
D: -
V: TRBV11-1
DNA: TGTGCCAGCAGCTTAGCACAGGGCTATGGCGGCACTGAAGCTTTCTTT
CDR3: CASSLAQGYGGTEAFF

size: few
J: TRBJ1-2
D: TRBD1
V: TRBV30
DNA: TGTGCCTGGAGGGGGGCACCCACAGGGGCCCTTGGTTACTATGGCTACACCTTC
CDR3: CAWRGAPTGALGYYGYTF

size: medium-sized
J: TRBJ1-2
D: -
V: TRBV19
DNA: TGTGCCAGTAGTTTTTCGGACTATGGCTACACCTTC
CDR3: CASSFSDYGYTF

size: many
J: TRBJ2-2
D: -
V: TRBV20-1
DNA: TGCAGTGCCACCCACGGGGGAAACACCGGGGAGCTGTTTTTT
CDR3: CSATHGGNTGELFF

size: many
J: TRBJ1-3
D: -
V: TRBV4-1
DNA: TGCGCCAGCAGGCCTAACAAGGGTCTATCGGGGAACACCATATATTTT
CDR3: CASRPNKGLSGNTIYF

size: many
J: TRBJ2-5
D: -
V: TRBV30
DNA: TGTGCCTGGAGTCAGGGCTTTAAATTTCAAGAGACCCAGTACTTC
CDR3: CAWSQGFKFQETQYF

size: few
J: TRBJ2-2
D: TRBD2
V: TRBV4-1
DNA: TGCGCCAGCAGCCTGAGGGAGGGCCGCACCGGGGAGCTGTTTTTT
CDR3: CASSLREGRTGELFF

size: many
J: TRBJ1-3
D: -
V: TRBV2
DNA: TGTGCCAGCAGTGAAGCGCTACCCATATATTTT
CDR3: CASSEALPIYF

size: -
J: TRBJ2-7
D: -
V: TRBV13
DNA: TGTGCCAGCAGCTTGAGGGCGGGCTACGAGCAGTACTTC
CDR3: CASSLRAGYEQYF

size: few
J: TRBJ1-6
D: TRBD1
V: TRBV2
DNA: TGTGCCAGCACCAACGGACAGGGCTCCTATAATTCACCCCTCCACTTT
CDR3: CASTNGQGSYNSPLHF

size: many
J: TRBJ1-5
D: -
V: TRBV20-1
DNA: TGCAGTGCTCTTCGGAATAGCAATCAGCCCCAGCATTTT
CDR3: CSALRNSNQPQHF

size: many
J: TRBJ2-5
D: -
V: TRBV6-2/TRBV6-3
DNA: TGTGCCAGCAGCCCACTGTACCAAGAGACCCAGTACTTC
CDR3: CASSPLYQETQYF

size: many
J: TRBJ1-5
D: TRBD1
V: TRBV6-1
DNA: TGTGCCAGCAGTATCGGGACAGGGAGGGTCCAGCCCCAGCATTTT
CDR3: CASSIGTGRVQPQHF

size: many
J: TRBJ1-5
D: TRBD1
V: TRBV20-1
DNA: TGCAGTGCGGCAGACAGGGGCTGGTATGGCAATCAGCCCCAGCATTTT
CDR3: CSAADRGWYGNQPQHF

size: many
J: TRBJ1-1
D: TRBD1
V: TRBV7-2
DNA: TGTGCCAGCGGACAGGGGATGAACACTGAAGCTTTCTTT
CDR3: CASGQGMNTEAFF

size: -
J: TRBJ2-7
D: TRBD2
V: TRBV2
DNA: TGTGCCAGCGGATTGTCCGGGACTAGTACCTACGAGCAGTACTTC
CDR3: CASGLSGTSTYEQYF

size: many
J: TRBJ2-7
D: -
V: TRBV20-1
DNA: TGCAGTGCTAGAGGTGGGGCTAGAGTCTACGAGCAGTACTTC
CDR3: CSARGGARVYEQYF

size: many
J: TRBJ1-6
D: -
V: TRBV5-5
DNA: TGTGCCAGCAGCCAGGAATTCAATTCACCCCTCCACTTT
CDR3: CASSQEFNSPLHF

size: -
J: TRBJ2-5
D: TRBD2
V: TRBV12-3/TRBV12-4
DNA: TGTGCCAGCAGTCCGACTAGCGGGAGCCCCCAAGAGACCCAGTACTTC
CDR3: CASSPTSGSPQETQYF

size: many
J: TRBJ1-1
D: -
V: TRBV20-1
DNA: TGCAGTGCAACAACAGGGACGAACACTGAAGCTTTCTTT
CDR3: CSATTGTNTEAFF

size: many
J: TRBJ2-5
D: -
V: TRBV6-2/TRBV6-3
DNA: TGTGCCAGCAGTTACTCGATGGCTTCCGAAGAGACCCAGTACTTC
CDR3: CASSYSMASEETQYF